The rows below give T cell receptor beta chains drawn from one sample of a study of blood T cell repertoires in COVID-19. The protocol was immunoSEQ multiplex PCR, while the TCRdb copy is restricted to in-frame clones and leaves out a portion. The table has about 62,000 clones, about nine tenths seen once. Sequenced material: peripheral blood. The source is a woman aged 80 or over with acute or convalescent COVID-19. CDR3s include the opening cysteine and the closing phenylalanine or tryptophan. A D gene is named only where the DNA matches it firmly. Not every row has a clone size; where given, it reads once, few, many or a size class.

.	TRBV4-1	TRBJ2-1	TRBD2	TGCGCCAGCAGCCAAGATGGTTCCTGGGGGCTAGCGGGAGGAATAGCCTACAATGAGCAGTTCTTC	CASSQDGSWGLAGGIAYNEQFF
.	TRBV7-3	TRBJ2-3	TRBD2	TGTGCCAGCAGCCCCCAGGCAAGCGGGGGGGCAGGAGATACGCAGTATTTT	CASSPQASGGAGDTQYF
.	TRBV27	TRBJ2-5	.	TGTGCCACCCCACTTGGGCAGGTTGCGGAGACCCAGTACTTC	CATPLGQVAETQYF
.	TRBV28	TRBJ1-2	.	TGTGCCAGCAGTCGGGACACGGCCCAACGGGCGTATGGCTACACCTTC	CASSRDTAQRAYGYTF
few	TRBV7-9	TRBJ2-7	TRBD2	TGTGCCAGCAGCCTGAATAGCGGGGGGACCGAGCAGTACTTC	CASSLNSGGTEQYF
.	TRBV5-1	TRBJ1-1	.	TGCGCCAGCAGCTTAACTGCGAACACTGAAGCTTTCTTT	CASSLTANTEAFF
.	TRBV5-1	TRBJ2-2	TRBD2	TGCGCCAGCAGCTGGACTAGCGGGGGTGTCACCGGGGAGCTGTTTTTT	CASSWTSGGVTGELFF
.	TRBV3-1/TRBV3-2	TRBJ2-7	TRBD1	TGTGCCAGCAGCCCGCCGACAGGGAGACCCAGCGAGCAGTACTTC	CASSPPTGRPSEQYF
.	TRBV6-2/TRBV6-3	TRBJ2-5	.	TGTGCCAGCAGTTATGGCGGCGGAAACAAAGAGACCCAGTACTTC	CASSYGGGNKETQYF
.	TRBV11-2	TRBJ2-6	.	TGTGCCAGCAGCCTATTTGGTGGGGCCAACGTCCTGACTTTC	CASSLFGGANVLTF
.	TRBV28	TRBJ1-1	TRBD1	TGTGCCAGCAGTTCAGCGACAGGGTGGTTTGAAGCTTTCTTT	CASSSATGWFEAFF
.	TRBV5-1	TRBJ1-2	.	TGCGCCAGCAGCTTGGCCGTGGGGGCTCGCCGGGGCTACACCTTC	CASSLAVGARRGYTF
.	TRBV24-1	TRBJ2-7	.	TGTGCCACCAGTGATTTGCTACAGGGTCAGCCTTACGAGCAGTACTTC	CATSDLLQGQPYEQYF
.	TRBV6-5	TRBJ1-3	TRBD1	TGTGCCAGCAGACTTAGGACAGGTTCTGGAAACACCATATATTTT	CASRLRTGSGNTIYF
.	TRBV7-2	TRBJ2-1	.	TGTGCCAGCTCGGGACAGCGGGACAATGAGCAGTTCTTC	CASSGQRDNEQFF
once	TRBV7-9	TRBJ1-3	.	TGTGCCAGCAGCTTAGCGAGGCGGGGGGACACCATATATTTT	CASSLARRGDTIYF
.	TRBV10-3	TRBJ2-7	TRBD1	TGTGCCATCAGGCGGGACAGGGAAGGTTCCGAGCAGTACTTC	CAIRRDREGSEQYF
.	TRBV7-2	TRBJ1-5	.	TGTGCCAGCAGCCATAAAGCAGGATCAGCCCAGCATTTT	CASSHKAGSAQHF
.	TRBV27	TRBJ1-6	.	TGTGCCAGCAGTTCAGTTCCGGGAGGGTATAATTCACCCCTCCACTTT	CASSSVPGGYNSPLHF
.	TRBV10-3	TRBJ1-2	.	TGTGCCATCAGTCCAGTGGAGGGTGGCCCCTCTGGCTACACCTTC	CAISPVEGGPSGYTF
.	TRBV10-1	TRBJ2-3	.	TGCGCCAGCAGTGAGTCGTACGAGGCAGATACGCAGTATTTT	CASSESYEADTQYF
.	TRBV6-2/TRBV6-3	TRBJ1-1	TRBD1	TGTGCCAGCAGTTACCAGGGACAGGGGGACACTGAAGCTTTCTTT	CASSYQGQGDTEAFF
.	TRBV28	TRBJ1-1	.	TGTGCCAGCAGTCCGGGGGGAAGGACTGAAGCTTTCTTT	CASSPGGRTEAFF
.	TRBV5-4	TRBJ1-6	.	TGTGCCAGCAGTAACATGAATTCACCCCTCCACTTT	CASSNMNSPLHF
once	TRBV5-4	TRBJ1-1	.	TGTGCCAGCAGCTTGCCGAGCGGGACTGAAGCTTTCTTT	CASSLPSGTEAFF
.	TRBV7-2	TRBJ1-4	.	TGTGCCAGCAGCTTAGCGCCGTCAAACTATGAAAAACTGTTTTTT	CASSLAPSNYEKLFF
.	TRBV18	TRBJ2-7	.	TGTGCCAGCTCACCGACCTTAGCGGCTGATCCCCACGAGCAGTACTTC	CASSPTLAADPHEQYF
.	TRBV11-1	TRBJ2-7	.	TGTGCCAGCAGCTTAGACAGGGTAAACGAGCAGTACTTC	CASSLDRVNEQYF
.	TRBV3-1/TRBV3-2	TRBJ2-3	TRBD2	TGTGCCAGCAGCCAGAAGGCTAGCGGGGGTACTAGCACAGATACGCAGTATTTT	CASSQKASGGTSTDTQYF
.	TRBV7-6	TRBJ2-1	TRBD2	TGTGCCAGCAGCAATGGGGCTAGCGGGGGGGCATACAATGAGCAGTTCTTC	CASSNGASGGAYNEQFF
.	TRBV15	TRBJ1-5	.	TGTGCCACCAGCAGACCTGACAGGCTGAGGCTCCATCAGCCCCAGCATTTT	CATSRPDRLRLHQPQHF
.	TRBV9	TRBJ1-1	.	TGTGCCAGCAGCGTAGACTCGGGACTCTTGAACACTGAAGCTTTCTTT	CASSVDSGLLNTEAFF
once	TRBV5-4	TRBJ1-5	.	TGTGCCAGCAGCCCTGGGGGGGTGAATCAGCCCCAGCATTTT	CASSPGGVNQPQHF
.	TRBV30	TRBJ1-1	.	TGTGCCTGGGACGCTCAGAGGACTGAAGCTTTCTTT	CAWDAQRTEAFF
.	TRBV2	TRBJ2-7	TRBD1	TGTGCCAGCAGAGGACAGGGGGCATACGAGCAGTACTTC	CASRGQGAYEQYF
.	TRBV2	TRBJ1-6	.	TGTGCCAGCAGCAACCTCGGGGGGCTTTCACCCCTCCACTTT	CASSNLGGLSPLHF
.	TRBV10-3	TRBJ1-4	.	TGTGCCATCAGTGCCGGGGTGCCTAATGAAAAACTGTTTTTT	CAISAGVPNEKLFF
.	TRBV18	TRBJ1-1	.	TGTGCCAGCTCCCGCGAACAGGGTATAAACACTGAAGCTTTCTTT	CASSREQGINTEAFF
.	TRBV11-2	TRBJ2-3	TRBD2	TGTGCCAGCAGCTCAAGGACTAGCGGGGGACCTAAAGATACGCAGTATTTT	CASSSRTSGGPKDTQYF
once	TRBV18	TRBJ2-3	.	TGTGCCAGCTCACCACCATCCCGAGCAGATACGCAGTATTTT	CASSPPSRADTQYF
once	TRBV12-3/TRBV12-4	TRBJ1-1	.	TGTGCCAGCAGCTTAGTAGGGGTTGTTTTCTTT	CASSLVGVVFF
once	TRBV15	TRBJ1-1	TRBD1	TGTGCCACCAGCAGGTACAGGGGGGAAGGTACTGAAGCTTTCTTT	CATSRYRGEGTEAFF
.	TRBV5-4	TRBJ2-2	.	TGTGCCAGCAGCTTGGACAGAGCAACGAACACCGGGGAGCTGTTTTTT	CASSLDRATNTGELFF
.	TRBV5-1	TRBJ2-5	.	TGCGCCAGCAGCGCGGGCCTAGCCTCAGAGACCCAGTACTTC	CASSAGLASETQYF
.	TRBV2	TRBJ1-1	TRBD1	TGTGCCAGCAGCGGACCAGGGGGCTTTGATGAAGCTTTCTTT	CASSGPGGFDEAFF